In its sample, the clone carrying this T cell receptor (beta chain) was seen once. This sample stems from a study of T cell changes during pregnancy in multiple sclerosis. The CDR3 contains 14 residues. After removal of 6 bases from V and 7 bases from J, the junction contained 10 bases not matched to a gene. Germline V lookup: CDR1 SQVTM, CDR2 ANQGSEA. Assay used: immunoSEQ multiplex PCR; TCRdb lists only in-frame clones, some missing. The sample records 30,000 to 45,000 clones, about 92% being singletons. Sequencing was performed on CD8+ T cells from peripheral blood mononuclear cells, taken in the first trimester of pregnancy. V and J are TRBV29-1 and TRBJ2-1; 9 bases map to TRBD2. This TCR came from a female donor with multiple sclerosis, enrolled in a pregnancy study. CDR3 sequence: CSVLRRGGPNEQFF. CDR3 nucleotides: TGCAGCGTACTCCGGCGGGGGGGTCCAAATGAGCAGTTCTTC.